This T cell receptor (beta chain) came from a study of cytomegalovirus exposure and HLA in healthy donors. Broader study findings: As immune exposure information, only CMV serostatus was available. A list of around 150 TCR beta chains associated with cytomegalovirus was given. It emerged from a later analysis that several of the most significant clusters appeared to be linked to common viral pathogens.

PCR involved 60 Vbeta and 13 Jbeta primers. Measured with immunoSEQ multiplex PCR; TCRdb has only the in-frame clones, and not every one. The sample gives 110,000 or so clones, 74% of which show up once; about 9.9% is in the top ten. The donors comprised healthy bone marrow donors. Germline-derived CDR1 and CDR2 are SGHAT and FQNNGV. The CDR3 is 14 residues long. V shed 7 bases, J shed 12 bases, and the junction held 13 bases outside the gene matches. About this clone itself: Antigen: not known.

The receptor was derived from a woman aged 45-65 years in good health and CMV-seropositive. The chain employs TRBV11-2 and TRBJ2-1, with 9 positions matching TRBD1. The sample was PBMCs. As DNA, the CDR3 is TGTGCCAGCACCCTCCCCGGGACAGGGAAAGGGCAGTTCTTC. Encoded protein: CASTLPGTGKGQFF.